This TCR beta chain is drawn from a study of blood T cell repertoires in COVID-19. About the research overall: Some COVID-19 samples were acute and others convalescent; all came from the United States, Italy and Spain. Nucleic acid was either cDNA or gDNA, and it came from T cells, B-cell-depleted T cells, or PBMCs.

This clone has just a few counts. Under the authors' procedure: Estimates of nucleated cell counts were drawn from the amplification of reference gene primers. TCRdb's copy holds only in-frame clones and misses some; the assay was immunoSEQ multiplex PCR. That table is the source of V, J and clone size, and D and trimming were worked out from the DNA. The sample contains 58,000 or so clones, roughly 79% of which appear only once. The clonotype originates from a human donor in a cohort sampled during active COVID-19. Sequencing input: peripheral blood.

The CDR3 loop is CAWGTVEAFF. CDR3 DNA: TGTGCCTGGGGGACAGTTGAAGCTTTCTTT. The V and J genes are TRBV30 and TRBJ1-1; TRBD1 aligns across 7 bases. The CDR3 is made up of 10 amino acids. CDR1 GTSNPN and CDR2 SVGIG come from the germline V gene (reference sequence). V gave up 5 bases and J gave up 7 bases; unmatched junction bases: 1.